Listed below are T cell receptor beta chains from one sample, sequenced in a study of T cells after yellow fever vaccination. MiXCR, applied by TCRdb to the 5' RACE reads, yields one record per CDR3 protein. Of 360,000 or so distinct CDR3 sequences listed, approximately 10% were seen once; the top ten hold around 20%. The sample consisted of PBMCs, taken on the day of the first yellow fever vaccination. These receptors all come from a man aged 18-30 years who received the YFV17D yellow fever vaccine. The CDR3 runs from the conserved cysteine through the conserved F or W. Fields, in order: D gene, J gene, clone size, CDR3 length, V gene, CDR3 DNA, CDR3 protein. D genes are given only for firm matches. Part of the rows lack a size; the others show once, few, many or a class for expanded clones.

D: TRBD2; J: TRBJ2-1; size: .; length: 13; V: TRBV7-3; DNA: TGTGCCAGCAGCGCGGGACTACAGAATGAGCAGTTCTTC; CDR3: CASSAGLQNEQFF
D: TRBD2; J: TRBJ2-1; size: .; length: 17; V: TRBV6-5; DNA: TGTGCCAGCAGTTACCACTTAGCGGGGGGACCCTACAATGAGCAGTTCTTC; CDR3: CASSYHLAGGPYNEQFF
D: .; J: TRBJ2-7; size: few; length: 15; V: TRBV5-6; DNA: TGTGCCAGCAGCTTGAAGGCGCTGGGACCCTACGAGCAGTACTTC; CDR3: CASSLKALGPYEQYF
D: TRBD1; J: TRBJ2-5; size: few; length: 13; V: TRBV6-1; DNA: TGTGCCAGCAGCCTACAGGGGATGGAGACCCAGTACTTC; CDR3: CASSLQGMETQYF
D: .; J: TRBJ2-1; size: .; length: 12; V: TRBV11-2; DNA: TGTGCCAGCAGCTTCAAGGGCGATGAGCAGTTCTTC; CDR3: CASSFKGDEQFF
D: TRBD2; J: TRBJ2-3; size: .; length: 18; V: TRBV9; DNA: TGTGCCAGCAGCGTAGTGGCTAATGCGGGGGGCACCACAGATGCGCAGTATTTT; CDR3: CASSVVANAGGTTDAQYF
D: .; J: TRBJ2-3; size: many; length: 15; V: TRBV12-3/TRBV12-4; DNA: TGTGCCAGCAGGTCTACAGGGTTGGGCACAGATACGCAGTATTTT; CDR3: CASRSTGLGTDTQYF
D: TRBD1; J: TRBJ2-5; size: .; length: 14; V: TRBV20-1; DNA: TGCAGTTCGATCCGGACAGGGACAGAAGAGACCCAGTACTTC; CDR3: CSSIRTGTEETQYF
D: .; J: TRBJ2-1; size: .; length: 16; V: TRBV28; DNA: TGTGCCAGCAGCTTCTCCGGGACGGCCTCCTACAATGAGCAGTTCTTC; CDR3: CASSFSGTASYNEQFF
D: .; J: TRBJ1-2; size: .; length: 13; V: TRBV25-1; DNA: TGTTCCAGCAGTGAACTTGCTAACTATGGCTACACCTTC; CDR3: CSSSELANYGYTF
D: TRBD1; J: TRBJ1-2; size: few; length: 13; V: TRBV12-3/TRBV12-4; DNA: TGTGCCAGCAGAGAAACAGGGGAAGGGGGCTACACCTTC; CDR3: CASRETGEGGYTF
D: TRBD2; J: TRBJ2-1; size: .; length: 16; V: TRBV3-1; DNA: TGTGCCAGCAGCCAACTCTGGGGGGGGAGATACAATGAGCAGTTCTTC; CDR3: CASSQLWGGRYNEQFF
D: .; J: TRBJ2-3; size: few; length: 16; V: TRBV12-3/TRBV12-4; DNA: TGTGCCAGCAGTTTAAATGGGCAGGGGCGGACAGATACGCAGTATTTT; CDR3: CASSLNGQGRTDTQYF
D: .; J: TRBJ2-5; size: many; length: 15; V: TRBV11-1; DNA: TGTGCCAGCAGCGGAAACACAGGGAGGCAAGAGACCCAGTACTTC; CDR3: CASSGNTGRQETQYF
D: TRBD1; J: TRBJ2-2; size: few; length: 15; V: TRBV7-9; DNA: TGTGCCAGCAGCGTAGGGACAGAGAACACCGGGGAGCTGTTTTTT; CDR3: CASSVGTENTGELFF
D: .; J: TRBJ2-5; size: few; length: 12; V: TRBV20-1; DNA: TGCAGGGGAGGGGGCTCGGGGGAGACCCAGTACTTC; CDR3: CRGGGSGETQYF
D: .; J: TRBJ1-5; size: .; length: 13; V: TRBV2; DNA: TGTGCCAGCAGCGAACAGGGCCGGGCGCCCCAGCATTTT; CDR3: CASSEQGRAPQHF
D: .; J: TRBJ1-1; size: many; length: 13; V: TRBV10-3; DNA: TGTGCCATCAGTGGGAGAGGGGACACTGAAGCTTTCTTT; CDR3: CAISGRGDTEAFF
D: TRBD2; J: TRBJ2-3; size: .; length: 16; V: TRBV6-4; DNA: TGTGCCAGCAGTGAAGCTAGCGGGGGGCCCACAGATACGCAGTATTTT; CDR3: CASSEASGGPTDTQYF
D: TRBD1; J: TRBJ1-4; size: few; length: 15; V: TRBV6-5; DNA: TGTGCCAGCAGTTTTAACCCGGGACAGGGGAAAAAACTGTTTTTT; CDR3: CASSFNPGQGKKLFF
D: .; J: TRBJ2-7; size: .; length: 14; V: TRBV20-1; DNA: TGCAGTGCTAGAGACGCCGCGAGCTCCTACGAGCAGTACTTC; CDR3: CSARDAASSYEQYF
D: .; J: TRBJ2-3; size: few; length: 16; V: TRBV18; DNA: TGTGCCAGCTCACCTGAGAGGGGGGGATCCACAGATACGCAGTATTTT; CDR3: CASSPERGGSTDTQYF
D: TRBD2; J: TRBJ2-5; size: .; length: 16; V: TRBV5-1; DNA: TGCGCCAGCAGCCCCGACCTCTGGACTAGCACGGAGACCCAGTACTTC; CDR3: CASSPDLWTSTETQYF
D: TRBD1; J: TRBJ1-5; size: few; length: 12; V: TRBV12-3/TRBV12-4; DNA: TGTGCCACAGGACAGGGCAATCAGCCCCAGCATTTT; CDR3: CATGQGNQPQHF
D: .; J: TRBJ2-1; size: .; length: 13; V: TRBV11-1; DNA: TGTGCCAGCAGCTTAGCGGCGGTAAATGAGCAGTTCTTC; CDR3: CASSLAAVNEQFF
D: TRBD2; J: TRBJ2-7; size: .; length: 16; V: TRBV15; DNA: TGTGCCACCAGAAAGCTAGCGGGGGATCCCTCCTACGAGCAGTACTTC; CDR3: CATRKLAGDPSYEQYF
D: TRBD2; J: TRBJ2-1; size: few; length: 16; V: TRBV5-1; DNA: TGCGCCAGCAGCTTTACTAGCGGCAGCTCCTACAATGAGCAGTTCTTC; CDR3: CASSFTSGSSYNEQFF
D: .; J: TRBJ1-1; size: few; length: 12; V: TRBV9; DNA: TGTGCCAGCAGCGCGGCCGGGACTGAAGCTTTCTTT; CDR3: CASSAAGTEAFF
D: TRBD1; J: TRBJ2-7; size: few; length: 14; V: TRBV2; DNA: TGTGCCAGCAGTGAAGAGTCAGGGGGCGCAGGGTGGTACTTC; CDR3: CASSEESGGAGWYF
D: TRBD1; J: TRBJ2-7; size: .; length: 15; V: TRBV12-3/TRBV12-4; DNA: TGTGCCAGCAGTTTCCCCGGACAGGGCACCTACGAGCAGTACTTC; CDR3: CASSFPGQGTYEQYF
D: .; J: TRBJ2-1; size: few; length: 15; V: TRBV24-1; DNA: TGTGCCACCAGTGTTGGGCCTCCTCCGTACAATGAGCAGTTCTTC; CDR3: CATSVGPPPYNEQFF
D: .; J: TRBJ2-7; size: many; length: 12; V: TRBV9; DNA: TGTGCCAGCAGCCCCGAGTCCCACGAGCAGTACTTC; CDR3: CASSPESHEQYF
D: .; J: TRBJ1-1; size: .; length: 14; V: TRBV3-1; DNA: TGTGCCAGCAGCCAAGGCGGGGTAACTACTGAAGCTTTCTTT; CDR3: CASSQGGVTTEAFF
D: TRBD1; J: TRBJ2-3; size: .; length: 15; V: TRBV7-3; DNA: TGTGCCAGCAGCCAAGACAGGGGTCGGGCAGATACGCAGTATTTT; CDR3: CASSQDRGRADTQYF
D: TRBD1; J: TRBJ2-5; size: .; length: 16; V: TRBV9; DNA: TGTGCCAGCAGCCCAGGACAGGGATCGGGCCGGGAGACCCAGTACTTC; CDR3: CASSPGQGSGRETQYF
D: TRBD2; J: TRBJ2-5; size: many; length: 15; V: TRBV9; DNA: TGTGCCAGCAGCGTAGTAGCGGGGCGCGGGGAGACCCAGTACTTC; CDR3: CASSVVAGRGETQYF
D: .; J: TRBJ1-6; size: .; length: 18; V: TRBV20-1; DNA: TGCAGTGCTAGAGTTTCAGGATACACGCCCCCTGTTAATTCACCCCTCCACTTT; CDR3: CSARVSGYTPPVNSPLHF
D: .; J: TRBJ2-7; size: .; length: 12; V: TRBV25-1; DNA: TGTGCCAGCAGTGAATTACACTACGAGCAGTACTTC; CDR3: CASSELHYEQYF
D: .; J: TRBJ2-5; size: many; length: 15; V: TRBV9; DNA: TGTGCCAGCAGCGTAATAAGCGGCAGAGTAGAGACCCAGTACTTC; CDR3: CASSVISGRVETQYF
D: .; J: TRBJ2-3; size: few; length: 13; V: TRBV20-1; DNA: TGCAGTGTCCGGGGTCAGGGAACAGATACGCAGTATTTT; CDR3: CSVRGQGTDTQYF
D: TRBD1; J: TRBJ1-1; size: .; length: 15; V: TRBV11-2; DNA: TGTGCCAGCAGCTTAAGGGGGCTCATGAACACTGAAGCTTTCTTT; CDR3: CASSLRGLMNTEAFF
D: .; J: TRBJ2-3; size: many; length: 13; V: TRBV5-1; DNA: TGCGCCAGCAGCTGGAAAAGCACAGATACGCAGTATTTT; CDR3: CASSWKSTDTQYF
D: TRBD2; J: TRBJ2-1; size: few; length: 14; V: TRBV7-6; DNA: TGTGCCAGCAGCCAGCGGGGGGGCTGGAATGAGCAGTTCTTC; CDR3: CASSQRGGWNEQFF
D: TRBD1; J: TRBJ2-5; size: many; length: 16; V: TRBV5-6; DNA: TGTGCCAGCAGCTTCCTACAGGGGGCCGTAGGGGAGACCCAGTACTTC; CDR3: CASSFLQGAVGETQYF
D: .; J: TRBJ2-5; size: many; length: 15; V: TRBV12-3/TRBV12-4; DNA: TGTGCCAGCAGTTCGTGGGGCCGCGGAGGAGAGACCCAGTACTTC; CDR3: CASSSWGRGGETQYF
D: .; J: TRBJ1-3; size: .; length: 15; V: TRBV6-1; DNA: TGTGCCAGCAGTAGGACGGACACCTCTGGAAACACCATATATTTT; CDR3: CASSRTDTSGNTIYF
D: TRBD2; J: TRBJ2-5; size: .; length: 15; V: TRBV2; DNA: TGTGCCAGCAGTGAAGAGCTAGCGGGGGAAGAGACCCAGTACTTC; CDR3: CASSEELAGEETQYF
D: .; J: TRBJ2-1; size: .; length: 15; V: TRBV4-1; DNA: TGCGCCAGCAGCTACCCAGGGGCTTCCTACAATGAGCAGTTCTTC; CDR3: CASSYPGASYNEQFF
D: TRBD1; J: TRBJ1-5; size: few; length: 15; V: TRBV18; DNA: TGTGCCAGCTCACCAGAGACAGGGTCGTATCAGCCCCAGCATTTT; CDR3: CASSPETGSYQPQHF
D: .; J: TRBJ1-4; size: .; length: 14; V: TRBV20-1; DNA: TGCAGTGCTAGGCGTATGGGCGGGAATGAAAAACTGTTTTTT; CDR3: CSARRMGGNEKLFF
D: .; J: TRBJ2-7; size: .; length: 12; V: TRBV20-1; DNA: TGCAGTGCTAGAAGGGTTGGCTACGAGCAGTACTTC; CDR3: CSARRVGYEQYF